The 25 T cell receptor beta chains below come from one sample, sequenced in a study of T cells in Graves' hyperthyroidism and ophthalmopathy. Amplification yielded TCR beta CDR3 regions, with RNA transcripts as the source. HTBI primers were employed in a first-round RT-PCR of the TCR CDR3. One entry per CDR3 protein, called by TCRdb with MiXCR from the multiplex PCR reads. Found here are around 500,000 distinct CDR3 sequences, about 16% of them singletons; the top ten hold around 28%. The source material was blood. These receptors all come from a woman aged 25 to 39 with Graves' ophthalmopathy.

The chain is built from TRBV6-1 and TRBJ2-2; 8 positions agree with TRBD1. Per germline, CDR1 MNHNS and CDR2 SASEGT. Trimming removed 5 bases from V and 5 bases from J; junction bases left unmatched: 1. The CDR3 has 13 amino acids. CDR3 loop: CASSRQGTGELFF. In nucleotides, the CDR3 is TGTGCCAGCAGTCGACAGGGGACCGGGGAGCTGTTTTTT.

The rearrangement joins TRBV19 to TRBJ1-2; D is undetermined. V lost 5 bases to trimming and J lost 1 base, with 11 bases between them. CDR1 is LNHDA and CDR2 is SQIVND in the germline V gene (reference sequence). The CDR3 has 14 amino acids. Written as DNA, the CDR3 is TGTGCCAGTAGTTTCTGGGTTGGTAACTATGGCTACACCTTC. As protein: CASSFWVGNYGYTF. The whole variable domain, filled in from reference TRBV19 and TRBJ1-2, reads DGGITQSPKYLFRKEGQNVTLSCEQNLNHDAMYWYRQDPGQGLRLIYYSQIVNDFQKGDIAEGYSVSREKKESFPLTVTSAQKNPTAFYLCASSFWVGNYGYTFGSGTRLTVV.

Notes on this clonotype: This may come from a read error, since a much larger clone is one base off. The V gene is TRBV27, the J gene TRBJ1-1, with D perhaps TRBD1 (6 bases). The CDR3 consists of 17 residues. Germline-derived CDR1 and CDR2 are MNHEY and SMNVEV (reference sequence). The CDR3 nucleotides read TGTGCCAGCAGTTCTCGGGACACTCCAGGGCGGAACACTGAAGCTCTCTTT. Its translation: CASSSRDTPGRNTEALF.

The gene calls are TRBV24-1 and TRBJ2-1, with D unclear. V was trimmed by 4 bases and J by 9 bases, leaving 9 bases between them. Germline loops: CDR1 KGHDR, CDR2 SFDVKD. CDR3 size: 12 residues. The CDR3 DNA reads as TGTGCCACCAGTGACCCCAGGACTGAGCAGTTCTTC. Translating it yields CATSDPRTEQFF.

This clonotype came up a few times. V and J are TRBV5-6 and TRBJ1-3; D gene unclear. Trimming cost V 1 base and J 2 bases, with 10 bases left between them. This CDR3 has 15 residues. From germline, CDR1 is SGHDT and CDR2 YYEEEE. The DNA for the CDR3 is TGTGCCAGCAGCTTGAGGCAGTTTACTGGAAACACCATATATTTT. This sequence encodes CASSLRQFTGNTIYF. Complete variable domain (other parts from reference TRBV5-6 and TRBJ1-3): DAGVTQSPTHLIKTRGQQVTLRCSPKSGHDTVSWYQQALGQGPQFIFQYYEEEERQRGNFPDRFSGHQFPNYSSELNVNALLLGDSALYLCASSLRQFTGNTIYFGEGSWLTVV.

A remark on this clonotype: One base away lies a much larger clone, so this may be a sequencing read error. CDR3 coding DNA: TGTGCCAACAGTCAACAGGGGGCATACGACTATGGCTACACCTTC. It encodes CANSQQGAYDYGYTF. The chain employs TRBV27 and TRBJ1-2; TRBD1 aligns across 9 bases. The V gene's germline CDR1 is MNHEY and CDR2 SMNVEV (reference sequence). The CDR3 is 15 amino acids.

This clonotype was detected ten times or more. The V and J genes are TRBV9 and TRBJ2-5; TRBD2 is a possible D gene (6 bases). Trimming removed 1 base at V and 4 bases at J, with 8 bases between. CDR3 length: 13 amino acids. Per germline, CDR1 SGDLS and CDR2 YYNGEE. CDR3 residues: CASSVQGGETQYF. CDR3 in DNA: TGTGCCAGCAGCGTACAGGGAGGAGAGACCCAGTACTTC.

This clonotype was detected ten times or more. This chain links TRBV20-1 with TRBJ2-3, with D perhaps matching TRBD2 (6 bases). This CDR3 comprises 14 residues. Trimming removed 3 bases from V and 1 base from J, with 11 bases in between. Germline V gene lookup returns CDR1 DFQATT and CDR2 SNEGSKA (reference sequence). This CDR3 reads CSAREGLGTDTQYF. CDR3 nucleotide sequence: TGCAGTGCTAGGGAGGGACTTGGCACAGATACGCAGTATTTT.

This clonotype was seen many times. J is TRBJ2-1 and V is TRBV2, with 10 bases matching TRBD2. The CDR3 extends over 16 amino acids. Germline V lookup: CDR1 SNHLY, CDR2 FYNNEI. The V segment lost 8 bases and the J segment 4 bases; nucleotides outside the gene matches: 11. CDR3 nucleotides: TGTGCCAGCCTGTTTTCCCTAGCGGGAGCATACAATGAGCAGTTCTTC. Protein product: CASLFSLAGAYNEQFF. Based on the CDR3 plus reference TRBV2 and TRBJ2-1, the full variable domain is EPEVTQTPSHQVTQMGQEVILRCVPISNHLYFYWYRQILGQKVEFLVSFYNNEISEKSEIFDDQFSVERPDGSNFTLKIRSTKLEDSAMYFCASLFSLAGAYNEQFFGPGTRLTVL.

This clonotype has more than one count but fewer than ten. The V gene is TRBV7-3, the J gene TRBJ2-2, with D uncertain. Germline CDR1 SGHTA, CDR2 FQGTGA. The length of the CDR3 is 13 residues. Trimming left V 4 bases short and J 6 bases short, with 9 bases between. The CDR3 reads CASSSSSAGELFF. The CDR3 nucleotides are TGTGCCAGCAGCTCTAGTTCGGCCGGGGAGCTGTTTTTT.

The chain links TRBV7-3 to TRBJ2-7; TRBD2 aligns across 10 bases. The V gene's germline CDR1 is SGHTA and CDR2 FQGTGA. V gave up 6 bases and J gave up 6 bases; unmatched junction bases: 8. The CDR3 is made up of 14 amino acids. This chain's CDR3 is CASRSGTSGVEQYF. CDR3 nucleotide sequence: TGTGCCAGCAGGTCCGGTACTAGCGGGGTCGAGCAGTACTTC.

The rearrangement joins TRBV20-1 to TRBJ2-1; 8 nucleotides agree with TRBD2. The germline gives CDR1 DFQATT, CDR2 SNEGSKA (reference sequence). V lost 3 bases and J lost 7; bases outside the gene matches: 8. This CDR3 has 14 residues. CDR3 in amino acids: CSASGRALKNEQFF. The DNA for the CDR3 is TGCAGTGCTAGCGGGAGGGCCTTGAAGAATGAGCAGTTCTTC.

CDR3 amino acids: CASSFGDRVKNTEAFF. For the CDR3, the DNA is TGTGCCAGCAGCTTCGGGGACAGGGTAAAAAACACTGAAGCTTTCTTT. This chain links TRBV7-2 with TRBJ1-1, with 9 bases lining up with TRBD1. CDR3 length: 16 residues. J was trimmed by 2 bases and V by 3 bases; bases with no gene match: 7. Germline CDR1 and CDR2: SGHTA and FQGNSA.

Only a few counts were recorded for this clonotype. V and J are TRBV29-1 and TRBJ2-1; TRBD2 is a possible D gene (5 bases). Trimming pared 7 bases from V and 9 bases from J, leaving 16 bases between. Germline CDR1 SQVTM, CDR2 ANQGSEA. The CDR3 contains 12 residues. CDR3 loop: CSAPGVRGEQFF. As DNA, the CDR3 is TGCAGCGCCCCCGGGGTCCGGGGTGAGCAGTTCTTC.

This clonotype was counted many times. This chain joins TRBV20-1 and TRBJ2-3, with D maybe TRBD1 (5 bases). Trimming shortened V by 0 bases and J by 3 bases, and 10 bases separated the two germline ends. Germline lookup yields CDR1 DFQATT and CDR2 SNEGSKA (reference sequence). The CDR3 has 14 amino acids. The CDR3 DNA reads as TGCAGTGCTAGAGATCCCGCAGGGACAGATACGCAGTATTTT. The encoded protein is CSARDPAGTDTQYF.

This clonotype was detected ten times or more. The chain recombines TRBV3-1 with TRBJ2-1, with 11 bases fitting TRBD2. Germline values: CDR1 LGHDT, CDR2 YNNKEL (reference sequence). Germline trimming cut 1 base from V and 4 bases from J; bases unmatched to any gene: 3. The CDR3 contains 16 residues. CDR3 amino acids: CASSQATSGMYNEQFF. CDR3 nucleotide sequence: TGTGCCAGCAGCCAAGCGACTAGCGGGATGTACAATGAGCAGTTCTTC.

This clonotype has ten or more counts. The genes are TRBV29-1 and TRBJ2-7; D remains ambiguous. Germline V gene sequence: CDR1 SQVTM, CDR2 ANQGSEA. V lost 0 bases and J lost 9, with 15 bases in between. The CDR3 extends over 13 amino acids. The CDR3 here is CSVEDEGTLGQYF. The CDR3 DNA reads as TGCAGCGTTGAAGATGAAGGCACCCTCGGGCAGTACTTC.

This clonotype has just a few counts. The chain carries TRBV9 and TRBJ2-3, with a possible D match to TRBD1 (6 bases). V lost 4 bases to trimming and J lost 2 bases, with 11 bases between them. The CDR3 contains 14 residues. Germline CDR1 and CDR2: SGDLS and YYNGEE. The CDR3 loop reads CASSTGHLTDTQYF. For the CDR3, the DNA is TGTGCCAGCAGCACGGGACACCTCACAGATACGCAGTATTTT.

The chain recombines TRBV20-1 with TRBJ2-2, with D possibly being TRBD2 (5 bases). The V gene lost 4 bases and the J gene lost 3 bases, with 12 bases spanning the gap. From germline, CDR1 is DFQATT and CDR2 SNEGSKA (reference sequence). The CDR3 is 14 amino acids. DNA of the CDR3: TGCAGTGCTATGACTACGGATTACACCGGGGAGCTGTTTTTT. It translates to CSAMTTDYTGELFF.

The V and J genes are TRBV6-1 and TRBJ1-1; D is undetermined. This CDR3 is 14 amino acids long. Germline CDR1 MNHNS, CDR2 SASEGT. Between the trimmed V and J ends, which lost 6 bases and 1 base, there was a span of 12 bases. CDR3 sequence reads: CASSPLYSNTEAFF. The CDR3 DNA follows: TGTGCCAGCAGCCCCCTCTACTCGAACACTGAAGCTTTCTTT.

This clonotype has ten or more counts. The gene calls are TRBV5-5 and TRBJ2-7; D is undetermined. CDR3 length: 16 residues. Trimming removed 4 bases from V and 1 base from J, with 18 bases in between. Germline CDR1 reads SGHKS; CDR2 reads YYEKEE (reference sequence). The CDR3 bases are TGTGCCAGCAGCCCGGCGTCCGGTACACTATCCTACGAGCAGTACTTC. Its protein is CASSPASGTLSYEQYF.

The chain employs TRBV2 and TRBJ1-5; 10 positions agree with TRBD1. V shed 9 bases, J shed 7 bases, and the junction held 9 bases outside the gene matches. Germline assignment: CDR1 SNHLY and CDR2 FYNNEI. The CDR3 sequence is 14 residues long. CDR3 in DNA: TGTGCCAGTAAAGACAGGGGGCGAGGACAGCCCCAGCATTTT. This gives the protein CASKDRGRGQPQHF.

This chain joins TRBV4-1 and TRBJ2-1; D remains ambiguous. Trimming removed 2 bases from V and 4 bases from J, with 21 bases in between. The CDR3 runs 18 residues. The V gene's germline CDR1 is MGHRA and CDR2 YSYEKL. This CDR3 is CASSQIQTGEAPYNEQFF. CDR3 DNA: TGCGCCAGCAGCCAAATCCAGACGGGCGAGGCGCCTTACAATGAGCAGTTCTTC.

This clonotype turned up a few times. The V gene is TRBV10-3, the J gene TRBJ1-1; TRBD1 aligns across 9 bases. V lost 6 bases, J lost 5 bases, and 13 bases stayed unmatched. Germline V gene lookup returns CDR1 ENHRY and CDR2 SYGVKD. CDR3 length: 16 amino acids. The CDR3: CAISPGQGGHGTEAFF. The DNA for the CDR3 is TGTGCCATCAGCCCGGGACAGGGAGGGCATGGGACTGAAGCTTTCTTT.

The chain is built from TRBV29-1 and TRBJ2-7, with D unclear. Germline CDR1 SQVTM, CDR2 ANQGSEA. The V end was cut by 4 bases, the J end by 5 bases, with 6 bases between. The CDR3 runs to 10 residues. CDR3: CSVVGNEQYF. In DNA, the CDR3 is TGCAGCGTTGTGGGAAACGAGCAGTACTTC.